What follows describes a single T cell receptor (beta chain). The data stem from a study of blood T cell repertoires in COVID-19. Background on the study: Acute and convalescent COVID-19 specimens originated in the United States, Italy and Spain.

Some clones are missing from TCRdb's copy, which holds only in-frame ones; the method was immunoSEQ multiplex PCR. The profile shows some 65,000 clones, 85% to 95% of them singletons. Germline V CDR1 and CDR2: ENHRY, SYGVKD. Losses at the gene ends were 10 bases for V and 4 bases for J; bases not matched to a gene: 14. This CDR3 is built from 16 residues. This TCR was recovered from a man aged 65 to 79 with active COVID-19. V gene TRBV10-3 combines with J gene TRBJ1-5; 9 nucleotides agree with TRBD1. What was sequenced was peripheral blood. CDR3 loop: CATLNGDRAQNQPQHF. In DNA, the CDR3 is TGTGCCACCCTAAATGGGGACAGGGCACAGAATCAGCCCCAGCATTTT.